This T cell receptor (beta chain) derives from a study of T cell repertoires in cytomegalovirus infection. Study details: Shared public TCR beta signatures pointed to both CMV infection and a matching HLA type.

On this clonotype: Antigen: not known.

Via MiXCR, TCRdb re-called the reads, giving one row per CDR3 protein. Of 500,000 to 600,000 distinct CDR3 sequences detected, approximately 15% appear once; the ten largest clones hold roughly a quarter. Germline V gives CDR1 SGHDN, CDR2 FVKESK. V shed 1 base, J shed 4 bases, and the junction held 3 bases outside the gene matches. CDR3 size: 14 residues. Study-wide results and caveats: Frequencies of public TCR beta families were cumulated, and this identified carriers of CMV plus the relevant HLA. Clonotypes of TCR beta that were HLA-C-restricted and CMV-specific dominated the ex vivo response.

The TCR originated in a human donor in good health (CMV status not recorded). Some clones in this sample may be carry-over from other donors' samples. Sequenced material: CD8+ T cells from PBMCs. The chain recombines TRBV14 with TRBJ1-1; 7 bases match TRBD1. Written as DNA, the CDR3 is TGTGCCAGCAGCCAAGTCGCAGGGGGCACTGAAGCTTTCTTT. Residues: CASSQVAGGTEAFF.